This entry lists 26 T cell receptor beta chains sequenced from one sample in a study of vaccination and CD4 T cells after COVID-19. Their specific antigens are unknown. The Oncomine TCR Beta short-read assay sequenced DNA from cultured CD4+ T cells. TCRdb independently ran MiXCR on the PCR reads; one entry per CDR3 protein. The profile shows roughly 4,600 distinct CDR3 sequences, 20% to 25% of them singletons. Treatment specified: roughly 11-day PBMC culture with coronavirus spike peptide pools or control peptides (ViraFEST assay). The sample comprised CD4+ T cells from blood, cultured in vitro. The receptor set was obtained from a human donor who had recovered from COVID-19.

The chain uses TRBV19 and TRBJ1-2, with D possibly matching TRBD1 (5 bases). The CDR3 is 15 residues long. V gave up 4 bases and J gave up 6 bases, with 18 bases separating them. CDR1 and CDR2 from the germline V gene are LNHDA and SQIVND (reference sequence). CDR3 amino acids: CASSSPGRGVDGYTF. Here the CDR3 DNA reads TGTGCCAGTAGTAGTCCCGGGAGAGGGGTTGATGGCTACACCTTC.

By sample fraction, this clonotype is medium-sized. The chain has TRBV19 and TRBJ2-6; D is possibly TRBD2 (7 bases). The V end was cut by 2 bases, the J end by 2 bases, with 16 bases between. In germline, CDR1 is LNHDA, CDR2 SQIVND (reference sequence). The CDR3 contains 18 residues. The CDR3 bases are TGTGCCAGTAGTATACGCGCTCGGGGGGCGACTGGGGCCAACGTCCTGACTTTC. Residues: CASSIRARGATGANVLTF.

This clonotype has a handful of counts. The chain has TRBV6-5 and TRBJ2-7; D unresolved. V was clipped by 2 bases and J by 2 bases, with 16 bases between them. CDR1 and CDR2 (germline): MNHEY, SVGAGI. CDR3 size: 16 residues. CDR3 bases: TGTGCCAGCAGTTACACCTCACTGGGTTGGACCTACGAGCAGTACTTC. Its translation: CASSYTSLGWTYEQYF.

By sample fraction, this clonotype is medium-sized. J is TRBJ1-5 and V is TRBV27, with 7 bases lining up with TRBD1. Germline CDR1 and CDR2: MNHEY and SMNVEV (reference sequence). This CDR3 contains 13 residues. Trimming cost V 5 bases and J 6 bases; bases outside gene matches: 4. CDR3 region: CASSAAGGQPQHF. DNA for the CDR3: TGTGCCAGCAGTGCAGCAGGGGGTCAGCCCCAGCATTTT.

This sequence joins TRBV3-1 and TRBJ1-1; TRBD1 matches 7 bases. The CDR3 spans 17 residues. Per the germline V gene, CDR1 is LGHDT and CDR2 is YNNKEL (reference sequence). V lost 4 bases to trimming and J lost 4 bases; unmatched junction nucleotides: 15. The CDR3 DNA reads TGTGCCAGCAGCCCACTACCTACAGGGGCGAGGGCCACTGAAGCTTTCTTT. This translates into CASSPLPTGARATEAFF.

This clonotype counts as medium-sized. This chain joins TRBV7-9 and TRBJ2-2; D call uncertain. V was cut by 0 bases and J by 5 bases, with 7 bases left in between. Per germline, CDR1 SEHNR and CDR2 FQNEAQ (reference sequence). This CDR3 is 14 amino acids long. The CDR3 reads CASSLALGTGELFF. The CDR3 DNA follows: TGTGCCAGCAGCTTAGCGCTTGGGACCGGGGAGCTGTTTTTT.

The chain recombines TRBV30 with TRBJ1-2, with TRBD1 as a possible D gene (5 bases). V lost 0 bases, J lost 0 bases, and 8 bases lay in between. The germline CDR1 and CDR2 sequences are GTSNPN and SVGIG (reference sequence). The CDR3 has 14 amino acids. The CDR3 loop is CAWSVEGTNYGYTF. The CDR3, as DNA: TGTGCCTGGAGTGTAGAGGGGACTAACTATGGCTACACCTTC.

The genes are TRBV23-1 and TRBJ1-5, with D perhaps matching TRBD1 (6 bases). TRBV23-1 is an ORF; its function is uncertain. Deletions cut 4 bases from V and 7 bases from J, with 14 bases between. The CDR3 sequence is 14 residues long. The CDR3 sequence: CASSRGQRRQPQHF. In nucleotides, the CDR3 is TGCGCCAGCAGTCGGGGGCAGCGGCGGCAGCCCCAGCATTTT.

This clonotype was observed a few times. This rearrangement joins TRBV12-3 or TRBV12-4 to TRBJ2-3, with 10 nucleotides matching TRBD1. V dropped 8 bases and J dropped 4; count of bases not matched to a gene: 6. The CDR3 is 14 amino acids. CDR3 protein: CASRDRGRADTQYF. CDR3 sequence (DNA): TGTGCCAGCCGGGACAGGGGTCGAGCAGATACGCAGTATTTT.

The J gene is TRBJ1-4, the V gene TRBV18; 8 bases are a match to TRBD1. Germline values: CDR1 KGHSH, CDR2 LQKENI. The CDR3 has 14 amino acids. V shed 4 bases, J shed 8 bases, and the junction held 6 bases outside the gene matches. CDR3 residues: CASSRGQEGEKLFF. The CDR3 coding sequence is TGTGCCAGCTCACGGGGACAGGAAGGCGAAAAACTGTTTTTT.

This clonotype has just a few counts. One end of the junction does not line up with germline, which may come from a read error. The rearrangement joins TRBV27 to TRBJ2-6, with 8 bases that match TRBD2. Germline CDR1 and CDR2: MNHEY and SMNVEV (reference sequence). The CDR3 has 12 residues. CDR3 sequence (DNA): TGTGCCAGCAGCCGGGGGGGCAACGTCCTGACTTTC. It encodes CASSRGGNVLTF. The complete variable domain, with remaining parts taken from reference TRBV27 and TRBJ2-6, reads EAQVTQNPRYLITVTGKKLTVTCSQNMNHEYMSWYRQDPGLGLRQIYYSMNVEVTDKGDVPEGYKVSRKEKRNFPLILESPSPNQTSLYFCASSRGGNVLTFGAGSRLTVL.

The sample holds a few counts of this clonotype. The chain links TRBV30 to TRBJ1-2; D is uncertain. Germline V CDR1 and CDR2: GTSNPN, SVGIG (reference sequence). Trimming took off 0 bases at V and 1 base at J, with 15 bases between the two ends. The CDR3 sequence is 16 residues long. CDR3 protein: CAWSVSPFDYNYGYTF. In nucleotides, the CDR3 is TGTGCCTGGAGTGTAAGCCCGTTCGATTATAACTATGGCTACACCTTC.

The chain uses TRBV2 and TRBJ2-3; the match to TRBD2 covers 8 bases. CDR3 size: 15 residues. The germline V gene encodes CDR1 SNHLY and CDR2 FYNNEI. The V gene end was trimmed by 1 base and the J gene end by 3 bases; junction bases not matched to a gene: 3. DNA for the CDR3: TGTGCCAGCAGTGAAGGCGGGGGGAGTACAGATACGCAGTATTTT. Translation: CASSEGGGSTDTQYF.

The CDR3 DNA reads TGTGCCTGGAGCCAGGGACAGGTGAATTCACCCCTCCACTTT. It yields the protein CAWSQGQVNSPLHF. The chain recombines TRBV30 with TRBJ1-6; 8 bases line up with TRBD1. This CDR3 spans 14 amino acids. Germline V gene sequence: CDR1 GTSNPN, CDR2 SVGIG (reference sequence). Losses at the gene ends were 3 bases for V and 7 bases for J; bases not matched to a gene: 5.

This clonotype turned up a few times. The V call is TRBV25-1, the J call TRBJ1-3; possibly TRBD1 for D (6 bases). V was shortened by 2 bases and J by 3 bases, with 20 bases between the two germline ends. CDR1 and CDR2 from the germline V gene are MGHDK and SYGVNS. This CDR3 has 18 residues. The CDR3 sequence is CASSEVSSGARGGNTIYF. CDR3 DNA sequence: TGTGCCAGCAGTGAAGTATCATCCGGCGCCAGGGGTGGAAACACCATATATTTT. Looking up the rest from reference TRBV25-1 and TRBJ1-3 gives the full variable domain: EADIYQTPRYLVIGTGKKITLECSQTMGHDKMYWYQQDPGMELHLIHYSYGVNSTEKGDLSSESTVSRIRTEHFPLTLESARPSHTSQYLCASSEVSSGARGGNTIYFGEGSWLTVV.

The gene calls are TRBV20-1 and TRBJ2-5; TRBD2 matches 8 bases. CDR3 length equals 13 residues. The V gene end was trimmed by 5 bases and the J gene end by 3 bases; junction bases not matched to a gene: 5. CDR1 is DFQATT, CDR2 SNEGSKA, per germline (reference sequence). The CDR3 region is CSARCSGEETQYF. The CDR3 DNA sequence: TGCAGTGCTCGCTGTAGCGGGGAAGAGACCCAGTACTTC.

This rearrangement joins TRBV19 to TRBJ2-7; the match to TRBD2 covers 7 bases. The CDR3 length is 14 residues. CDR1 and CDR2 (germline): LNHDA, SQIVND (reference sequence). V lost 3 bases, J lost 1 base, and 3 bases stayed unmatched. In DNA, the CDR3 is TGTGCCAGTAGTATTATTAGCGGGTCCTACGAGCAGTACTTC. Its protein product is CASSIISGSYEQYF.

By sample share, this clonotype is medium-sized. This chain uses TRBV5-6 with TRBJ1-1; TRBD1 aligns across 9 bases. The CDR3 sequence is 17 residues long. Germline V gives CDR1 SGHDT, CDR2 YYEEEE. V trimming: 0 bases; J trimming: 7 bases; junction bases outside the gene matches: 13. Here the CDR3 reads CASSLATGGERTGEAFF. Written as DNA, the CDR3 is TGTGCCAGCAGCTTGGCCACAGGGGGCGAACGAACCGGTGAAGCTTTCTTT.

This clonotype is judged medium-sized. V usage is TRBV6-1 and J usage is TRBJ1-6; D is undetermined. V gave up 0 bases and J gave up 9 bases, with 6 bases separating them. The CDR3 sequence is 13 residues long. Germline V gene lookup returns CDR1 MNHNS and CDR2 SASEGT. CDR3 in DNA: TGTGCCAGCAGTGAAGCGGGGATTTCACCCCTCCACTTT. It specifies CASSEAGISPLHF.

The genes are TRBV3-1 and TRBJ2-2; 9 bases are shared with TRBD2. CDR1 LGHDT and CDR2 YNNKEL come from the germline V gene (reference sequence). The trim removed 4 bases at V and 6 bases at J, leaving 15 bases unmatched. This CDR3 has 18 amino acids. CDR3 residues: CASSRGPITGTSPGELFF. The CDR3 bases are TGTGCCAGCAGCCGAGGACCGATCACCGGGACTAGCCCCGGGGAGCTGTTTTTT.

The chain has TRBV2 and TRBJ1-6; D call uncertain. CDR3 length: 14 residues. With 10 bases removed from V and 6 bases from J, the gap between germline ends came to 16 bases. Germline CDR1 SNHLY, CDR2 FYNNEI. CDR3 sequence reads: CAIKVQDGNSPLHF. CDR3 nucleotide sequence: TGTGCCATCAAAGTCCAGGACGGTAATTCACCCCTCCACTTT.

This clonotype is classed as medium-sized (0.01 to 0.1%). The chain couples TRBV10-3 to TRBJ2-1; 7 bases fit TRBD2. The J segment lost 9 bases and the V segment lost 3 bases, leaving 8 bases of the junction unmatched. CDR1 ENHRY and CDR2 SYGVKD come from the germline V gene. The CDR3 is made up of 14 amino acids. The CDR3 region is CAISEGTTMPEQFF. The DNA for the CDR3 is TGTGCCATCAGTGAAGGGACTACCATGCCTGAGCAGTTCTTC.

The chain combines TRBV6-2 or TRBV6-3 with TRBJ2-3, with 10 bases identical to TRBD2. CDR3 size: 16 residues. Germline V gene sequence: CDR1 MNHEY, CDR2 SVGEGT. With 2 bases clipped from V and 6 bases from J, the junction kept 8 bases outside the gene matches. CDR3 DNA: TGTGCCAGCAGTTACACGCAGCGGGGGGGCTCTGATACGCAGTATTTT. Translated, it gives CASSYTQRGGSDTQYF.

This clonotype has more than one count but fewer than ten. The CDR3 sequence is CSARNLDGSGRAEQYF. The CDR3 DNA is TGCAGTGCTAGAAACCTTGATGGTAGCGGACGTGCCGAGCAGTACTTC. V usage is TRBV20-1 and J usage is TRBJ2-7, with D possibly matching TRBD2 (6 bases). Trimming left V 2 bases short and J 6 bases short, with 23 bases between. Germline values: CDR1 DFQATT, CDR2 SNEGSKA (reference sequence). The CDR3 is 16 amino acids.

The rearrangement uses TRBV6-1 and TRBJ2-2; D is uncertain. The germline V gene has CDR1 MNHNS and CDR2 SASEGT. V lost 1 base to trimming and J lost 2 bases, with 8 bases between them. The CDR3 sequence is 15 residues long. In DNA form, the CDR3 reads TGTGCCAGCAGTGAAGATCCAAGAAACACCGGGGAGCTGTTTTTT. It encodes CASSEDPRNTGELFF.

There are a few counts of this clonotype. The V call is TRBV5-1, the J call TRBJ1-1; 10 positions match TRBD1. CDR3 length: 14 residues. V dropped 1 base and J dropped 7; count of bases not matched to a gene: 4. The germline gives CDR1 SGHRS, CDR2 YFSETQ. The CDR3 loop is CASSLSGTGDEAFF. In DNA form, the CDR3 reads TGCGCCAGCAGCTTGTCCGGGACAGGGGATGAAGCTTTCTTT.